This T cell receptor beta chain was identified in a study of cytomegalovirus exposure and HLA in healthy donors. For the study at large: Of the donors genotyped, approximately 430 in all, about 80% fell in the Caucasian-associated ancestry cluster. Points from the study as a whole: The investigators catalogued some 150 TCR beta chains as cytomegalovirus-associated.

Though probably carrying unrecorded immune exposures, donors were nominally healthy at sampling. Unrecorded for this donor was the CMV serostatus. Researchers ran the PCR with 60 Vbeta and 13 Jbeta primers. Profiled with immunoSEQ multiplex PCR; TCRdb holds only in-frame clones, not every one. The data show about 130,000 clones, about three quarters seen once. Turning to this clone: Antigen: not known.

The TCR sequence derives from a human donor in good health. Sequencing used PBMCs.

The CDR3 region has the DNA TGTGCCAGCAGCTCCCCCGGGGAGGGAATGGGTGGCTACACCTTC. This encodes CASSSPGEGMGGYTF. This chain uses TRBV28 with TRBJ1-2, with D uncertain. Germline V gene sequence: CDR1 MDHEN, CDR2 SYDVKM. This CDR3 comprises 15 residues. V was clipped by 6 bases and J by 7 bases, with 21 bases between them.